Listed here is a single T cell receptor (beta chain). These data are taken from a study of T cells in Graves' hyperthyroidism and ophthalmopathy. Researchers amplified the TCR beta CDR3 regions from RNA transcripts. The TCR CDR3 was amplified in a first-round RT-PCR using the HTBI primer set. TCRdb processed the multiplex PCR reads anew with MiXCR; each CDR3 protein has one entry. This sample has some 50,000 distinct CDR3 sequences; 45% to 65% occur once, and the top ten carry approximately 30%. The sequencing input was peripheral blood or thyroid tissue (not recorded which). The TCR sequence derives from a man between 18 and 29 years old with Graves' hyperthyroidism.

DNA for the CDR3: TGCGCCAGCAGCCCAGACAGCAATTCACCCCTCCACTTT. It translates to CASSPDSNSPLHF. This chain joins TRBV5-1 and TRBJ1-6; D possibly corresponds to TRBD1 (5 bases). Trimming removed 4 bases from V and 7 bases from J, with 9 bases in between. The CDR3 sequence is 13 residues long. The germline V gene encodes CDR1 SGHRS and CDR2 YFSETQ.